Below are 30 T cell receptor beta chains sequenced from a single sample in a study of blood T cell repertoires in COVID-19. Profiled with immunoSEQ multiplex PCR; TCRdb holds only in-frame clones, not every one. The table lists roughly 62,000 clones, around 87% of them singletons. Sequencing was done on a sample of peripheral blood. The receptors stem from a human donor with acute or convalescent COVID-19. The donor label of this sample is uncertain.

V usage is TRBV5-4 and J usage is TRBJ2-1; TRBD2 is a possible D gene (6 bases). CDR3 length equals 15 residues. Germline V gene lookup returns CDR1 SGHNT and CDR2 YYREEE (reference sequence). V lost 6 bases, J lost 1 base, and 14 bases lay in between. The CDR3 bases are TGTGCCAGCACCCGAGGAGGGGTATCCTACAATGAGCAGTTCTTC. It yields the protein CASTRGGVSYNEQFF.

This clone has only one observation. The rearrangement uses TRBV25-1 and TRBJ1-6; D may be TRBD1 (5 bases). The CDR3 totals 13 residues. The germline V gene has CDR1 MGHDK and CDR2 SYGVNS. Trimming stripped 4 bases from V and 9 bases from J, with 10 bases between. CDR3 amino acids: CASSGRVGSPLHF. In DNA, the CDR3 is TGTGCCAGCAGTGGCAGGGTTGGTTCACCCCTCCACTTT.

This clone was detected once. This rearrangement joins TRBV28 to TRBJ1-1; weak D call: TRBD1 (5 bases). CDR3 size: 14 residues. Trimming removed 6 bases at V and 2 bases at J, with 13 bases between. The germline V gene has CDR1 MDHEN and CDR2 SYDVKM. In DNA form, the CDR3 reads TGTGCCAGCAGCCCTGGGGGGACTAACACTGAAGCTTTCTTT. It yields the protein CASSPGGTNTEAFF.

This chain links TRBV7-9 with TRBJ2-7; possible D gene TRBD2, 5 bases. There are 15 residues in the CDR3. V shed 5 bases and J shed 4 bases, with 18 bases lying between them. Germline assignment: CDR1 SEHNR and CDR2 FQNEAQ (reference sequence). CDR3 residues: CASSPQSGSMYEQYF. The CDR3 bases are TGTGCCAGCAGCCCCCAATCGGGGAGCATGTACGAGCAGTACTTC.

The chain joins TRBV5-1 to TRBJ1-1, with 7 nucleotides matching TRBD1. The CDR3 has 14 residues. With V trimmed by 3 bases and J by 5 bases, 7 bases remained unmatched. The germline V gene encodes CDR1 SGHRS and CDR2 YFSETQ. CDR3 coding DNA: TGCGCCAGCAGCTACACCAGGGGGGTGACTGAAGCTTTCTTT. As protein: CASSYTRGVTEAFF.

This chain connects TRBV19 to TRBJ2-6, with D possibly matching TRBD2 (5 bases). The V end lost 7 bases, the J end lost 0 bases, and 16 bases lay between the germline ends. Looked up from germline, CDR1 is LNHDA and CDR2 is SQIVND (reference sequence). This CDR3 has 17 amino acids. CDR3 residues: CASTLGRVSSGANVLTF. CDR3 nucleotides: TGTGCCAGTACCCTAGGGAGAGTCTCCTCTGGGGCCAACGTCCTGACTTTC.

This sequence joins TRBV9 and TRBJ2-3; 16 bases agree with TRBD2. Germline V gives CDR1 SGDLS, CDR2 YYNGEE. CDR3 length equals 19 residues. Unmatched junction bases numbered 11, after V lost 3 bases and J lost 4 bases. This CDR3 is CASSAGLAGGPVSPDTQYF. The DNA for the CDR3 is TGTGCCAGCAGCGCGGGACTAGCGGGAGGGCCGGTGTCCCCAGATACGCAGTATTTT.

The chain couples TRBV6-5 to TRBJ2-5; D uncertain. With 4 bases removed from V and 0 bases from J, the gap between germline ends came to 9 bases. The length of the CDR3 is 14 residues. Germline assignment: CDR1 MNHEY and CDR2 SVGAGI. CDR3 nucleotides: TGTGCCAGCAGTTCTCTTCTAGACCAAGAGACCCAGTACTTC. Translation gives CASSSLLDQETQYF.

The gene calls are TRBV2 and TRBJ1-5; D is possibly TRBD1 (5 bases). V shed 8 bases and J shed 1 base, with 6 bases lying between them. Germline lookup yields CDR1 SNHLY and CDR2 FYNNEI. The CDR3 length is 12 residues. CDR3 amino acids: CASRQSNQPQHF. The CDR3 bases are TGTGCCAGCCGACAGAGCAATCAGCCCCAGCATTTT.

This clone was seen once. The chain's CDR3 is CASSQGGSTNEKLFF. The CDR3 bases are TGTGCCAGCAGCCAGGGGGGTTCAACTAATGAAAAACTGTTTTTT. The genes are TRBV3-1 (or the pseudogene TRBV3-2) and TRBJ1-4, with D tentatively TRBD1 (5 bases). Germline CDR1 LGHDT, CDR2 YNNKEL (reference sequence). This CDR3 has 15 amino acids. The V end was cut by 3 bases, the J end by 0 bases, with 8 bases between.

This chain links TRBV3-1 (or the pseudogene TRBV3-2) with TRBJ1-1; D may be TRBD1 (5 bases). CDR1 LGHDT and CDR2 YNNKEL come from the germline V gene (reference sequence). The V end was cut by 1 base, the J end by 6 bases, with 15 bases between. The CDR3 runs 15 residues. As DNA, the CDR3 is TGTGCCAGCAGCCAAGGGGGAGGGGCCAGGGCTGAAGCTTTCTTT. Protein sequence: CASSQGGGARAEAFF.

The chain recombines TRBV5-5 with TRBJ2-3; TRBD2 might be the D (6 bases). Trimming took off 4 bases at V and 1 base at J, with 10 bases between the two ends. This CDR3 has 14 amino acids. Germline V lookup: CDR1 SGHKS, CDR2 YYEKEE (reference sequence). CDR3 bases: TGTGCCAGCAGCGCTTGGGGGGGCACAGATACGCAGTATTTT. As protein: CASSAWGGTDTQYF. Combining the CDR3 with reference TRBV5-5 and TRBJ2-3 gives the whole variable domain DAGVTQSPTHLIKTRGQQVTLRCSPISGHKSVSWYQQVLGQGPQFIFQYYEKEERGRGNFPDRFSARQFPNYSSELNVNALLLGDSALYLCASSAWGGTDTQYFGPGTRLTVL.

This rearrangement joins TRBV15 to TRBJ2-7; 11 bases line up with TRBD2. CDR3 length: 16 amino acids. Germline trimming cut 4 bases from V and 0 bases from J; bases unmatched to any gene: 5. CDR1 LNHNV and CDR2 YYDKDF come from the germline V gene (reference sequence). CDR3: CATSKRGLAASYEQYF. CDR3 DNA sequence: TGTGCCACCAGCAAAAGGGGACTAGCGGCCTCCTACGAGCAGTACTTC.

The chain carries TRBV5-1 and TRBJ2-3; TRBD1 agrees at 10 bases. This CDR3 has 17 residues. The germline gives CDR1 SGHRS, CDR2 YFSETQ. V shed 1 base, J shed 1 base, and the junction held 6 bases outside the gene matches. CDR3: CASSLWGTGEGTDTQYF. CDR3 sequence (DNA): TGCGCCAGCAGCTTGTGGGGGACAGGGGAAGGCACAGATACGCAGTATTTT. Full variable domain (missing parts from reference TRBV5-1 and TRBJ2-3): KAGVTQTPRYLIKTRGQQVTLSCSPISGHRSVSWYQQTPGQGLQFLFEYFSETQRNKGNFPGRFSGRQFSNSRSEMNVSTLELGDSALYLCASSLWGTGEGTDTQYFGPGTRLTVL.

The chain employs TRBV2 and TRBJ2-7; perhaps TRBD1 as D (6 bases). Germline V CDR1 and CDR2: SNHLY, FYNNEI. Between the trimmed V and J ends, which lost 8 bases and 0 bases, there was a span of 11 bases. CDR3 length: 13 residues. CDR3 protein: CASHDRSSYEQYV. The CDR3 DNA reads as TGTGCCAGCCACGACAGGAGCTCCTACGAGCAGTACGTC.

V gene TRBV5-4 combines with J gene TRBJ1-6, with 8 bases fitting TRBD1. Germline values: CDR1 SGHNT, CDR2 YYREEE (reference sequence). This CDR3 region has 16 residues. J was trimmed by 10 bases and V by 3 bases; bases with no gene match: 12. The CDR3 protein is CASSSKTGDRGSPLHF. DNA of the CDR3: TGTGCCAGCAGCTCAAAAACAGGTGACAGGGGATCACCCCTCCACTTT. Together with reference TRBV5-4 and TRBJ1-6, the CDR3 gives the full variable domain: ETGVTQSPTHLIKTRGQQVTLRCSSQSGHNTVSWYQQALGQGPQFIFQYYREEENGRGNFPPRFSGLQFPNYSSELNVNALELDDSALYLCASSSKTGDRGSPLHFGNGTRLTVT.

The chain uses TRBV15 and TRBJ2-6; no firm D call. Looked up from germline, CDR1 is LNHNV and CDR2 is YYDKDF (reference sequence). Trimming stripped 1 base from V and 3 bases from J, with 13 bases between. The CDR3 has 17 residues. The CDR3 nucleotides read TGTGCCACCAGCAGAGTACGGCTGGAGTTTGGGGCCAACGTCCTGACTTTC. Its translation is CATSRVRLEFGANVLTF.

This clone was found a few times. The rearrangement uses TRBV19 and TRBJ1-3; TRBD1 might be the D (5 bases). Deletions cut 1 base from V and 3 bases from J, with 10 bases between. Germline lookup yields CDR1 LNHDA and CDR2 SQIVND (reference sequence). This CDR3 is built from 15 residues. Written as DNA, the CDR3 is TGTGCCAGTAGTATAGGCGGGGCACTTGGAAACACCATATATTTT. This sequence encodes CASSIGGALGNTIYF.

The rearrangement uses TRBV10-2 and TRBJ1-2; possibly TRBD1 for D (6 bases). CDR3 length equals 13 residues. Germline assignment: CDR1 WSHSY and CDR2 SAAADI. Between the trimmed V and J ends, which lost 6 bases and 2 bases, there was a span of 10 bases. As DNA, the CDR3 is TGCGCCAGCAGCGCCAGGGGCAACTATGGCTACACCTTC. Translation: CASSARGNYGYTF.

This clone was observed a handful of times. The V gene is TRBV5-5, the J gene TRBJ1-2, with D possibly TRBD1 on 6 matching bases. There are 14 residues in the CDR3. From germline, CDR1 is SGHKS and CDR2 YYEKEE (reference sequence). V was clipped by 4 bases and J by 1 base, with 11 bases between them. The CDR3 sequence is CASSPEGDNYGYTF. CDR3 DNA: TGTGCCAGCAGCCCCGAGGGGGATAACTATGGCTACACCTTC. The full variable domain, with the rest looked up from reference TRBV5-5 and TRBJ1-2, is DAGVTQSPTHLIKTRGQQVTLRCSPISGHKSVSWYQQVLGQGPQFIFQYYEKEERGRGNFPDRFSARQFPNYSSELNVNALLLGDSALYLCASSPEGDNYGYTFGSGTRLTVV.

This clone has only a few counts. The chain recombines TRBV7-2 with TRBJ2-7, with D possibly being TRBD1 (5 bases). Trimming took 6 bases from V and 1 from J, leaving 16 bases between them. The CDR3 has 15 amino acids. Germline-derived CDR1 and CDR2 are SGHTA and FQGNSA. DNA of the CDR3: TGTGCCAGCAGTCTCGACTGGGGCATTTCCTACGAGCAGTACTTC. As protein: CASSLDWGISYEQYF.

The chain carries TRBV19 and TRBJ2-5; 8 positions match TRBD1. Germline assignment: CDR1 LNHDA and CDR2 SQIVND (reference sequence). The CDR3 extends over 15 amino acids. With V trimmed by 4 bases and J by 2 bases, 6 bases remained unmatched. Written as DNA, the CDR3 is TGTGCCAGTAGTACCCCAGGACAGGGACAAGAGACCCAGTACTTC. Its translation is CASSTPGQGQETQYF.

The genes are TRBV28 and TRBJ2-7, with 9 bases lining up with TRBD1. Germline lookup yields CDR1 MDHEN and CDR2 SYDVKM. Trimming took 6 bases from V and 0 from J; bases not matched to a gene: 9. The CDR3 length is 16 residues. Written as DNA, the CDR3 is TGTGCCAGCAGGTACGGCGGGACAGGGAGCTCCTACGAGCAGTACTTC. Protein: CASRYGGTGSSYEQYF.

V and J are TRBV2 and TRBJ2-3; 9 bases are shared with TRBD1. Germline V gives CDR1 SNHLY, CDR2 FYNNEI. With 9 bases clipped from V and 3 bases from J, the junction kept 4 bases outside the gene matches. CDR3 length: 13 amino acids. Written as DNA, the CDR3 is TGTGCCAGTATACAGGGGGCAACAGATACGCAGTATTTT. As protein: CASIQGATDTQYF.

The chain carries TRBV2 and TRBJ1-6, with TRBD1 identical over 7 bases. Germline values: CDR1 SNHLY, CDR2 FYNNEI. This CDR3 has 14 amino acids. V was clipped by 6 bases and J by 7 bases; unmatched bases: 6. The CDR3 is CASRTTGSNSPLHF. The CDR3 DNA sequence: TGTGCCAGCAGGACGACAGGGAGCAATTCACCCCTCCACTTT.

The chain joins TRBV4-1 to TRBJ2-7; TRBD2 matches 11 bases. This CDR3 has 15 amino acids. Germline V gene data show CDR1 as MGHRA and CDR2 as YSYEKL. Losses at the gene ends were 4 bases for V and 3 bases for J; bases not matched to a gene: 5. The chain's CDR3 is CASSLLGTSGYEQYF. The DNA for the CDR3 is TGCGCCAGCAGCCTCCTTGGGACTAGCGGCTACGAGCAGTACTTC.

The chain employs TRBV15 and TRBJ1-5; D unclear. Looked up from germline, CDR1 is LNHNV and CDR2 is YYDKDF (reference sequence). This CDR3 is 16 amino acids long. The V end lost 0 bases, the J end lost 2 bases, and 11 bases lay between the germline ends. The CDR3 spells CATSRDGGFGNQPQHF. The CDR3 DNA reads as TGTGCCACCAGCAGAGATGGAGGATTTGGCAATCAGCCCCAGCATTTT.

In this sample, this clone turned up once. This chain uses TRBV24-1 with TRBJ2-2; 9 nucleotides agree with TRBD2. This CDR3 is built from 17 residues. Germline V gene data show CDR1 as KGHDR and CDR2 as SFDVKD. V gave up 4 bases and J gave up 7 bases; unmatched junction bases: 12. CDR3 sequence (DNA): TGTGCCACCAGTGAGCTCTTAGCGGGAGTCGGAAACGGGGAGCTGTTTTTT. Amino acid sequence: CATSELLAGVGNGELFF.

This sequence joins TRBV5-6 and TRBJ2-7; D not resolved. Trimming removed 4 bases from V and 0 bases from J, with 8 bases in between. The CDR3 runs 13 residues. Germline CDR1 SGHDT, CDR2 YYEEEE. DNA of the CDR3: TGTGCCAGCAGCCCCCGAGCCTCCTACGAGCAGTACTTC. This translates into CASSPRASYEQYF.

The table lists this clone with a few counts. This chain connects TRBV3-1 (or the pseudogene TRBV3-2) to TRBJ2-1, with 7 bases lining up with TRBD2. The CDR3 contains 14 residues. Germline CDR1 reads LGHDT; CDR2 reads YNNKEL (reference sequence). V shed 3 bases, J shed 9 bases, and the junction held 8 bases outside the gene matches. In DNA form, the CDR3 reads TGTGCCAGCAGCCAGAGGGAGGGCTCGGGTGAGCAGTTCTTC. It is translated as CASSQREGSGEQFF.